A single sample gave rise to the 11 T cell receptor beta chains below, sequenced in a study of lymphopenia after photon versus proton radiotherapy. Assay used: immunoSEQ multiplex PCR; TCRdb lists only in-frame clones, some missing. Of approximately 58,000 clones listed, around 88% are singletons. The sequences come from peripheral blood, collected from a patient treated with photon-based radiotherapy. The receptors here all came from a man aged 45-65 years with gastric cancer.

The CDR3 sequence is CASSLDGREKLFF. CDR3 DNA sequence: TGTGCCAGCAGCTTGGATGGACGGGAAAAACTGTTTTTT. The gene calls are TRBV5-5 and TRBJ1-4; D gene uncertain. Trimming removed 0 bases from V and 8 bases from J, with 8 bases in between. The CDR3 runs to 13 residues. Germline V gene data show CDR1 as SGHKS and CDR2 as YYEKEE (reference sequence).

CDR3 sequence (DNA): TGTGCCTGGAGTCCAGGACAGACCCCGTTTAACGAGCAGTACTTC. It specifies CAWSPGQTPFNEQYF. V usage is TRBV30 and J usage is TRBJ2-7; tentatively, D is TRBD1 (6 bases). CDR1 and CDR2 from the germline V gene are GTSNPN and SVGIG (reference sequence). The CDR3 loop spans 15 amino acids. Between the trimmed V and J ends, which lost 2 bases and 5 bases, there was a span of 19 bases. The complete variable domain, with remaining parts taken from reference TRBV30 and TRBJ2-7, reads SQTIHQWPATLVQPVGSPLSLECTVEGTSNPNLYWYRQAAGRGLQLLFYSVGIGQISSEVPQNLSASRPQDRQFILSSKKLLLSDSGFYLCAWSPGQTPFNEQYFGPGTRLTVT.

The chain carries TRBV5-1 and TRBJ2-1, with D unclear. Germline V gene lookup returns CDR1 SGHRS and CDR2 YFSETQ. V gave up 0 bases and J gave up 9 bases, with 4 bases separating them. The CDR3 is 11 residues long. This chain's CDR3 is CASSLDGEQFF. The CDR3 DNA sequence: TGCGCCAGCAGCTTGGATGGTGAGCAGTTCTTC.

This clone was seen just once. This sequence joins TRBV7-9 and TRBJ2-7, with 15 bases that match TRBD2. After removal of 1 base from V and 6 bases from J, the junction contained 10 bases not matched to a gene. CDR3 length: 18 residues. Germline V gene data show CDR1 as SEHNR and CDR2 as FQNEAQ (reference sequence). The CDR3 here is CASSLGVGTSGRRSEQYF. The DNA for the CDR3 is TGTGCCAGCAGCTTAGGAGTAGGGACTAGCGGGAGGCGTAGCGAGCAGTACTTC.

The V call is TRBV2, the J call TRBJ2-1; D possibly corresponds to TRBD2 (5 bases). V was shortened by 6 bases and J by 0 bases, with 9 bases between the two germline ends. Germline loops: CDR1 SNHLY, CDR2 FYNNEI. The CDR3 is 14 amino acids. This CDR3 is CASRAALSYNEQFF. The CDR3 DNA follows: TGTGCCAGCAGAGCGGCTCTCTCCTACAATGAGCAGTTCTTC. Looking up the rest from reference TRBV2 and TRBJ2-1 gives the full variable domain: EPEVTQTPSHQVTQMGQEVILRCVPISNHLYFYWYRQILGQKVEFLVSFYNNEISEKSEIFDDQFSVERPDGSNFTLKIRSTKLEDSAMYFCASRAALSYNEQFFGPGTRLTVL.

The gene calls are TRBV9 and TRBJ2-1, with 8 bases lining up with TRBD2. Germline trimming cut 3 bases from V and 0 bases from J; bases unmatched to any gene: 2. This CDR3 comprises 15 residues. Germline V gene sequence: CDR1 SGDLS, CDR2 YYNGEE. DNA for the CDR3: TGTGCCAGCAGCGCCGGGACTAGCTCCTACAATGAGCAGTTCTTC. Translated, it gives CASSAGTSSYNEQFF.

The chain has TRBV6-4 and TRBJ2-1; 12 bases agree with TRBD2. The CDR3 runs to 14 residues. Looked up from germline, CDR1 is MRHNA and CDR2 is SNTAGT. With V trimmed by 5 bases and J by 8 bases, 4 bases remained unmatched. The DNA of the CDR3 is TGTGCCAGCAGTACTAGCGGGAGGATCGATGAGCAGTTCTTC. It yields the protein CASSTSGRIDEQFF.

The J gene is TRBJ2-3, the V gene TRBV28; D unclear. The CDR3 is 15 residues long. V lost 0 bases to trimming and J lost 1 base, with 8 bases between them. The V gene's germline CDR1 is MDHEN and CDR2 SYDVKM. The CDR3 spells CASSLWTQRTDTQYF. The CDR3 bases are TGTGCCAGCAGTTTATGGACCCAACGCACAGATACGCAGTATTTT. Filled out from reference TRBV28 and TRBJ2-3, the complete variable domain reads DVKVTQSSRYLVKRTGEKVFLECVQDMDHENMFWYRQDPGLGLRLIYFSYDVKMKEKGDIPEGYSVSREKKERFSLILESASTNQTSMYLCASSLWTQRTDTQYFGPGTRLTVL.

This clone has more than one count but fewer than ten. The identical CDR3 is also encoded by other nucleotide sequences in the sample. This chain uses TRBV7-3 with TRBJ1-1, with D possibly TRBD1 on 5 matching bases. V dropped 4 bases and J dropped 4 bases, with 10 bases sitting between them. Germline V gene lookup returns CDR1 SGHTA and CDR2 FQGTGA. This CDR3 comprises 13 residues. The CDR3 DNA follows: TGTGCCAGCAGCTATCAGGGTGGCACTGAAGCTTTCTTT. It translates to CASSYQGGTEAFF.

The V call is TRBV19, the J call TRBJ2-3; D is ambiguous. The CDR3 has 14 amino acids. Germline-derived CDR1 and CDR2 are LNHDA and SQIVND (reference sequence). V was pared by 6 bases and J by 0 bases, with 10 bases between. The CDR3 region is CASRPTFSTDTQYF. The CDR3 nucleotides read TGTGCCAGTAGACCCACCTTTAGCACAGATACGCAGTATTTT.

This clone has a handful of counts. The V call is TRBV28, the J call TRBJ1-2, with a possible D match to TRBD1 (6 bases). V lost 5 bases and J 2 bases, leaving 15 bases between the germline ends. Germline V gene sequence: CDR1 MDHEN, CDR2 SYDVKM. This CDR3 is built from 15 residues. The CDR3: CASSRTPTGNYGYTF. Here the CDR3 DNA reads TGTGCCAGCAGTCGAACCCCTACAGGGAACTATGGCTACACCTTC.